This is a list of T cell receptor beta chains from one sample in a study of spatial heterogeneity in lung cancer. From the 5' RACE reads, TCRdb called clonotypes with MiXCR, one entry per CDR3 protein. The sample consists of about 11,000 distinct CDR3 sequences, roughly a quarter of them appearing once. This specimen was PBMCs, taken at surgery. The receptor source for this set is a female donor with early-stage non-small cell lung cancer. Each CDR3 is given with its conserved first and last residue. Each record gives: D gene, clone size, V gene, J gene, CDR3 DNA, CDR3 protein. The D gene is left open where the match is weak. Not every row has a clone size; where given, it reads once, few, many or a size class.

TRBD2	once	TRBV11-2	TRBJ2-5	TGTGCCAGCAGCCCAAGGGCTAGCGGGAGGGCCTACCAAGAGACCCAGTACTTC	CASSPRASGRAYQETQYF
TRBD1	many	TRBV30	TRBJ2-7	TGTGCCTGGGATCAGGGGACAGGACGCTACGAGCAGTACTTC	CAWDQGTGRYEQYF
NA	medium-sized	TRBV11-2	TRBJ2-5	TGTGCCAGCACCCCGCAGCTAGTAGGAGAGACCCAGTACTTC	CASTPQLVGETQYF
NA	few	TRBV3-1	TRBJ2-2	TGTGCCAGCAGAGGGACGGGGAACACCGGGGAGCTGTTTTTT	CASRGTGNTGELFF
NA	NA	TRBV3-1	TRBJ2-7	TGTGCCAGCAGCCAAGTTAACTTGTCCGGGGTTAGCGCCCGAGGCGTATTCTACGAGCAGTACTTC	CASSQVNLSGVSARGVFYEQYF
TRBD2	NA	TRBV20-1	TRBJ2-3	TGCAGTGCTAGTCCAGCGGGAGGGACAGATACGCAGTATTTT	CSASPAGGTDTQYF
TRBD2	NA	TRBV27	TRBJ2-1	TGTGCCAGCAGGGATAGGAGCGGGAGGGCGGGTGAGCAGTTCTTC	CASRDRSGRAGEQFF
NA	NA	TRBV5-4	TRBJ1-1	TGTGCCAGCAGCTTGGAAATAGGGGGAACTGAAGCTTTCTTT	CASSLEIGGTEAFF
NA	NA	TRBV7-9	TRBJ2-3	TGTGCCAGCAGCTTAGACCCCAGGGGAAATACGCAGTATTTT	CASSLDPRGNTQYF
NA	few	TRBV12-3/TRBV12-4	TRBJ2-2	TGTGCCAGCAGCAATAGGATCCCCACCGGGGAGCTGTTTTTT	CASSNRIPTGELFF
TRBD2	NA	TRBV20-1	TRBJ2-5	TGCAGTGCTATAAAGCGGGGGGGGCAAGAGACCCAGTACTTC	CSAIKRGGQETQYF
NA	medium-sized	TRBV7-6	TRBJ2-2	TGTGCCAGCAGTCTCGCCCCTAGCGAGAACACCGGGGAGCTGTTTTTT	CASSLAPSENTGELFF
TRBD2	NA	TRBV3-1	TRBJ2-1	TGTGCCAGCAGCCAACCGGGGGCGGGAGGGTACAATGAGCAGTTCTTC	CASSQPGAGGYNEQFF
TRBD2	few	TRBV20-1	TRBJ2-1	TGCAGTGGGAGCGGGAGGAATGAGCAGTTCTTC	CSGSGRNEQFF
TRBD2	many	TRBV4-2	TRBJ2-1	TGTGCCAGCAGCCAAGCCGCCAGGCCTAGCGGACGCTACAATGAGCAGTTCTTC	CASSQAARPSGRYNEQFF
NA	NA	TRBV11-2	TRBJ2-2	TGTGCCAGCAGCTTAGTGTTTGGGACTCTAAACACCGGGGAGCTGTTTTTT	CASSLVFGTLNTGELFF
NA	medium-sized	TRBV30	TRBJ2-5	TGTGCCTGGAGAAACGAGGGCAGAGAAGAGACCCAGTACTTC	CAWRNEGREETQYF
NA	many	TRBV27	TRBJ1-2	TGTGCCAGCAAGTTAGCCGGGACACCCTATGGCTACACCTTC	CASKLAGTPYGYTF
NA	many	TRBV11-2	TRBJ2-1	TGTGCCAGCAGCTTATCCGCACGTACCCAAGAGCAGTTCTTC	CASSLSARTQEQFF
NA	NA	TRBV28	TRBJ2-7	TGTGCCAGCAGCCAGGCGGGACGTGAATACTTC	CASSQAGREYF
NA	few	TRBV27	TRBJ2-7	TGTGCCAGCAGTTGGTCACCTCAGACGGGCGAGCAGTACTTC	CASSWSPQTGEQYF
TRBD1	medium-sized	TRBV19	TRBJ1-5	TGTGCCAGTAGTATAGGGGGGACAGCGGGACAGCCCCAGCATTTT	CASSIGGTAGQPQHF
NA	few	TRBV2	TRBJ2-1	TGTGCCAGCAGTGAATGGGGGGCAGGGAATTACAATGAGCAGTTCTTC	CASSEWGAGNYNEQFF
NA	medium-sized	TRBV28	TRBJ1-5	TGTGCCAGCAGTTTTTTTTCTTATCGCAATCAGCCCCAGCATTTT	CASSFFSYRNQPQHF
NA	many	TRBV25-1	TRBJ1-4	TGTGCCAGCAGTGAATTAACAACTAATGAAAAACTGTTTTTT	CASSELTTNEKLFF
NA	few	TRBV27	TRBJ1-1	TGCACCAGCAGTTTAGGGTCAGCTAACACTGAAGCTTTCTTT	CTSSLGSANTEAFF
NA	medium-sized	TRBV3-1	TRBJ2-3	TGTGCCAGCAGCCAAGACCTGACGGACGCTAGCACAGATACGCAGTATTTT	CASSQDLTDASTDTQYF
NA	medium-sized	TRBV6-2/TRBV6-3	TRBJ2-4	TGTGCCAGCAGTCTCCAGGGAGTAGAGGGCATTCAGTACTTC	CASSLQGVEGIQYF
NA	NA	TRBV7-8	TRBJ2-2	TGTGCCAGCAGCCTTGGGACCTCCACCGGGGAGCTGTTTTTT	CASSLGTSTGELFF
TRBD1	many	TRBV12-3/TRBV12-4	TRBJ2-7	TGTGCCAGCAGTTTTGGACAGGGTATATCCTACGAGCAGTACTTC	CASSFGQGISYEQYF
TRBD1	NA	TRBV12-3/TRBV12-4	TRBJ1-1	TGTGCCAGCAGGGATCCGGGACAGGGGACGACTGAAGCTTTCTTT	CASRDPGQGTTEAFF
TRBD2	NA	TRBV7-2	TRBJ2-3	TGTGCCAGCAGCGGACTAGCGGGACCAACAGATACGCAGTATTTT	CASSGLAGPTDTQYF
TRBD2	medium-sized	TRBV6-1	TRBJ2-7	TGTGCCAGCAGCGCCAGACTAGCGGGGAACTACGAGCAGTACTTC	CASSARLAGNYEQYF
NA	NA	TRBV5-4	TRBJ2-6	TGTGCCAGCAGCATTCGGGGCTCTGGGGCCAACGTCCTGACTTTC	CASSIRGSGANVLTF
TRBD2	NA	TRBV5-1	TRBJ2-1	TGCGCCAGCAGCCTGGAGGGAGGGGACTACAATGAGCAGTTCTTC	CASSLEGGDYNEQFF
NA	few	TRBV30	TRBJ1-1	TGTGCCTGGACCCCTGGGGAGGGTTGGGTAGCTTTCTTT	CAWTPGEGWVAFF
NA	few	TRBV7-9	TRBJ2-1	TGTGCCAGCAGCTTGCAGGGGTATGAGCAGTTCTTC	CASSLQGYEQFF
NA	many	TRBV29-1	TRBJ2-5	TGCAGCGTCCAAGGGGGCGCGGGGGAGACCCAGTACTTC	CSVQGGAGETQYF
TRBD2	medium-sized	TRBV20-1	TRBJ2-2	TGCAGTGCTAGAGGGGGCGGGAGTGACGCCGGGGAGCTGTTTTTT	CSARGGGSDAGELFF
NA	many	TRBV10-3	TRBJ1-2	TGTGCCACCCGGACGGAGTCGTTCGGCTACACCTTC	CATRTESFGYTF
NA	medium-sized	TRBV12-3/TRBV12-4	TRBJ2-7	TGTGCCAGCAGTTTTGCGGACGAGCAGTACTTC	CASSFADEQYF
NA	large	TRBV12-3/TRBV12-4	TRBJ1-1	TGTGCCAGCAGTCCGCTATACGTTCTAAACACTGAAGCTTTCTTT	CASSPLYVLNTEAFF
NA	few	TRBV9	TRBJ2-3	TGTGCCAGCAGCGTAGGAAGCGGACTTTCGCCTGGCACAGATACGCAGTATTTT	CASSVGSGLSPGTDTQYF
NA	few	TRBV7-8	TRBJ2-7	TGTGCCAGCAGCCTCAGAGGCCCCTCCTACGAGCAGTACTTC	CASSLRGPSYEQYF
NA	many	TRBV3-1	TRBJ2-3	TGTGCCAGCAGCGCTCGACAGGCCCGCACAGATACGCAGTATTTT	CASSARQARTDTQYF
TRBD2	few	TRBV19	TRBJ2-1	TGTGCCAGTAGCCTTCGGGGACTAGGGCTTGGGAATGAGCAGTTCTTC	CASSLRGLGLGNEQFF
TRBD1	medium-sized	TRBV30	TRBJ1-6	TGTGCCTGTCCATTGGGGGGACAGACTTATAATTCACCCCTCCACTTT	CACPLGGQTYNSPLHF
NA	NA	TRBV6-6	TRBJ1-5	TGTGCCAGCAGTTACTCCAGAAATAGCAATCAGCCCCAGCATTTT	CASSYSRNSNQPQHF
NA	few	TRBV7-9	TRBJ2-5	TGTGCCAGCAGCAAAGACTCTGCCCAGTACTTC	CASSKDSAQYF
NA	few	TRBV6-5	TRBJ2-7	TGTGCCAGCAGTTACCGTTCCGGACTGAGCTCCTACGAGCAGTACTTC	CASSYRSGLSSYEQYF
TRBD1	many	TRBV5-1	TRBJ2-7	TGCGCCAGCAGCTTTGGACAGGGCGCCGGGGGCTACGAGCAGTACTTC	CASSFGQGAGGYEQYF
NA	once	TRBV29-1	TRBJ2-5	TGCAGCGTTGAATGGGCAGACCAAGAGACCCAGTACTTC	CSVEWADQETQYF
TRBD1	NA	TRBV7-2	TRBJ2-1	TGTGCCAGCAGCCCGGGACAGGGCTCCTACAATGAGCAGTTCTTC	CASSPGQGSYNEQFF
TRBD2	few	TRBV28	TRBJ2-1	TGTGCCAGCACGCCCGGGACTAGCGATTACAATGAGCAGTTCTTC	CASTPGTSDYNEQFF